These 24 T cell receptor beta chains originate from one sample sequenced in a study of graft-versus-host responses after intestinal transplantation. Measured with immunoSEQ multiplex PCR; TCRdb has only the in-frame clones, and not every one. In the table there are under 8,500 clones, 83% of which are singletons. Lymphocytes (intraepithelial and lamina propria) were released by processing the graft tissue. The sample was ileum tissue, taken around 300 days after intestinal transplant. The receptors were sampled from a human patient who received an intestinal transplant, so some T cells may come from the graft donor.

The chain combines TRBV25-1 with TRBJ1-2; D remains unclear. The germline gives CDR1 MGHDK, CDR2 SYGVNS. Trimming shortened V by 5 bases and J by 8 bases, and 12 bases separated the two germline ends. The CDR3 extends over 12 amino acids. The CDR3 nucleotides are TGTGCCAGCAGTTCTCAGGTGGGGGGCTACACCTTC. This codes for CASSSQVGGYTF.

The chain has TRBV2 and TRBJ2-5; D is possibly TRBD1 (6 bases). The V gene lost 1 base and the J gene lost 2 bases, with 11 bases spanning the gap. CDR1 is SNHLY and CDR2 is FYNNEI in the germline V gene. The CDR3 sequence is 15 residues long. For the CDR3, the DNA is TGTGCCAGCAGTGAAGACTTAGGACAGCAAGAGACCCAGTACTTC. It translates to CASSEDLGQQETQYF.

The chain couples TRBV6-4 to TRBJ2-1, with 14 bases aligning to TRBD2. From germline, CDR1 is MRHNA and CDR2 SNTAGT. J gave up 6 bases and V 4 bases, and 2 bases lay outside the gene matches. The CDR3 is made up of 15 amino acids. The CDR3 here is CASSAGTSGSNEQFF. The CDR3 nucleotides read TGTGCCAGCAGTGCCGGGACTAGCGGGAGCAATGAGCAGTTCTTC.

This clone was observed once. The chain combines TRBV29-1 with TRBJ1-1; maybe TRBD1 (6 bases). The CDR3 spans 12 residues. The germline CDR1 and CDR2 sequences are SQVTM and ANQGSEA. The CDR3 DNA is TGCAGTTTTGGGGGGCTCGACACTGAAGCTTTCTTT. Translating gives CSFGGLDTEAFF.

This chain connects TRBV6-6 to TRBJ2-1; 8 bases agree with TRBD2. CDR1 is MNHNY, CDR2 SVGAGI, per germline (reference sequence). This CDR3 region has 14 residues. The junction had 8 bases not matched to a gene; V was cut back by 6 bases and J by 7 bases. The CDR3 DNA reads TGTGCCAGCAGCCCGGGACTAGACATTAATGAGCAGTTCTTC. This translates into CASSPGLDINEQFF.

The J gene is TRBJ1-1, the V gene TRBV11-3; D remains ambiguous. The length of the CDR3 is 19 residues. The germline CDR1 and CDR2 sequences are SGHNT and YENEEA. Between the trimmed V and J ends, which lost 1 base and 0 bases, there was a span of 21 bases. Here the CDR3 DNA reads TGTGCCAGCAGCTTAGGGGAGGGTGAAACTTCTCTAATGAACACTGAAGCTTTCTTT. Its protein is CASSLGEGETSLMNTEAFF.

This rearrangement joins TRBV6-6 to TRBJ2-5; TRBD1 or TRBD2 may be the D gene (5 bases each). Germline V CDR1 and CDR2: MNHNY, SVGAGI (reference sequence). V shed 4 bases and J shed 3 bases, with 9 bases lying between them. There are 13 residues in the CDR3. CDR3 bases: TGTGCCAGCAGTTTGGGGGTTGAAGAGACCCAGTACTTC. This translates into CASSLGVEETQYF.

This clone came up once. This CDR3 reads CASSRTSGGASYNEQFF. The CDR3 DNA is TGTGCCAGCAGCCGGACTAGCGGGGGGGCCTCCTACAATGAGCAGTTCTTC. The genes are TRBV4-2 and TRBJ2-1; the match to TRBD2 covers 15 bases. Germline CDR1 is LGHNA and CDR2 is YNFKEQ. Unmatched junction bases numbered 1, after V lost 4 bases and J lost 0 bases. This CDR3 spans 17 amino acids.

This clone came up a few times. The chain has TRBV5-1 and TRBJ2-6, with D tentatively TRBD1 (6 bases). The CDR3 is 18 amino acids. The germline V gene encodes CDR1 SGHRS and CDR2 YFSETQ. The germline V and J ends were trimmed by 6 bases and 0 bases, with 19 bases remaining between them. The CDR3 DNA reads TGCGCCAGCATGAGCCGGGACACACACCTCTCTGGGGCCAACGTCCTGACTTTC. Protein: CASMSRDTHLSGANVLTF. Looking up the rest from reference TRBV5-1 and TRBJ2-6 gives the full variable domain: KAGVTQTPRYLIKTRGQQVTLSCSPISGHRSVSWYQQTPGQGLQFLFEYFSETQRNKGNFPGRFSGRQFSNSRSEMNVSTLELGDSALYLCASMSRDTHLSGANVLTFGAGSRLTVL.

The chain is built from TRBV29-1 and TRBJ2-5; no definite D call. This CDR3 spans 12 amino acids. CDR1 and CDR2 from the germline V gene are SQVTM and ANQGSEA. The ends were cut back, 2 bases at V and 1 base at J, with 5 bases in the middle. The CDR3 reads CSVESGQETQYF. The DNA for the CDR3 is TGCAGCGTTGAATCAGGCCAAGAGACCCAGTACTTC.

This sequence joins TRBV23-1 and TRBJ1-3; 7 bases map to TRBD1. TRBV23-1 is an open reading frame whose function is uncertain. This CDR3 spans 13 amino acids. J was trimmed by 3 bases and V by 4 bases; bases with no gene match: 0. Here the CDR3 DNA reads TGCGCCAGCAGTCGACAGGGTGGAAACACCATATATTTT. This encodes CASSRQGGNTIYF.

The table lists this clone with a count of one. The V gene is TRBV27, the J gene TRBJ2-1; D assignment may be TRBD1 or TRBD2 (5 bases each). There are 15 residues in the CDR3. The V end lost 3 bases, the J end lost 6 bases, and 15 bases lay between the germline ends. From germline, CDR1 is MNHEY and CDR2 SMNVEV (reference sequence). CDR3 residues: CASSFGQYGGNEQFF. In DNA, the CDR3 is TGTGCCAGCAGTTTCGGGCAATATGGGGGCAATGAGCAGTTCTTC.

The CDR3 is CASSPGRVSEQYF. CDR3 coding DNA: TGTGCCAGCTCACCCGGCAGGGTGAGCGAGCAGTACTTC. V gene TRBV18 combines with J gene TRBJ2-7; possibly TRBD1 for D (5 bases). V lost 3 bases and J lost 6, with 12 bases in between. Germline CDR1 and CDR2: KGHSH and LQKENI. The CDR3 sequence is 13 residues long.

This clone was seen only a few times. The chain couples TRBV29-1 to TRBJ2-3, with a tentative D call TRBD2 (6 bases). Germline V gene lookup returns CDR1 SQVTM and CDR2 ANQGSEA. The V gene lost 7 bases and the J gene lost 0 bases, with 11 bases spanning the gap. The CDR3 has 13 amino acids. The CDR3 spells CSGGLSSTDTQYF. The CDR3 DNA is TGCAGCGGGGGACTTTCTAGCACAGATACGCAGTATTTT.

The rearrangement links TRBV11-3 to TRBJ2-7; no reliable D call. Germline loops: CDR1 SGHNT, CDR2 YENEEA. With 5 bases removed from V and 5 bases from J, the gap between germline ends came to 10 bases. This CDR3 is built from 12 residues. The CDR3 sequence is CASSPPRHEQYF. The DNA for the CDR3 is TGTGCCAGCAGCCCCCCAAGGCACGAGCAGTACTTC.

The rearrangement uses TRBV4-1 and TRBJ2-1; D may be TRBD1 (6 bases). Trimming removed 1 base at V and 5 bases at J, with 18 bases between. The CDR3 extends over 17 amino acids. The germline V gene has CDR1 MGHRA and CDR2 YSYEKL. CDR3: CASSQGPLGGSNNEQFF. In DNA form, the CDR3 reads TGCGCCAGCAGCCAAGGGCCGCTAGGGGGAAGTAACAATGAGCAGTTCTTC.

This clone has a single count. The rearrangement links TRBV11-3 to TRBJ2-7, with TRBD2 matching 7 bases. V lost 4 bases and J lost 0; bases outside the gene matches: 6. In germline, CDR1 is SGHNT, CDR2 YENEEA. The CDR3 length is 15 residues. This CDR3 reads CASSSLGLDSYEQYF. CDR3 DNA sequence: TGTGCCAGCAGCTCTCTAGGACTAGACTCCTACGAGCAGTACTTC.

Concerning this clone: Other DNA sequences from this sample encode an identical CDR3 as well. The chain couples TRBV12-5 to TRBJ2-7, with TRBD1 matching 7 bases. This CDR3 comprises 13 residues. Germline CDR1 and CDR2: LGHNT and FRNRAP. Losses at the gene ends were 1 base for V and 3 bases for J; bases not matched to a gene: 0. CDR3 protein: CASGLDRGYEQYF. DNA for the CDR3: TGTGCTAGTGGTTTGGACAGGGGCTACGAGCAGTACTTC.

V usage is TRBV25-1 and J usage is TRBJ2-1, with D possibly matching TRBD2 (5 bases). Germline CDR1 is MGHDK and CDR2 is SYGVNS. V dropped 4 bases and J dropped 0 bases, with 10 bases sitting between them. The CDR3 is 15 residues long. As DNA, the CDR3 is TGTGCCAGCAGTGGTAGGGAGAGCTCCTACAATGAGCAGTTCTTC. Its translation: CASSGRESSYNEQFF.

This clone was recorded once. In nucleotides, the CDR3 is TGTGCCAGCAGTGATTTAAGCGGCTCCTACAATGAGCAGTTCTTC. It is translated as CASSDLSGSYNEQFF. The gene calls are TRBV2 and TRBJ2-1, with a weak D call TRBD2 (5 bases). Trimming removed 3 bases from V and 0 bases from J, with 9 bases in between. This CDR3 contains 15 residues. CDR1 and CDR2 (germline): SNHLY, FYNNEI.

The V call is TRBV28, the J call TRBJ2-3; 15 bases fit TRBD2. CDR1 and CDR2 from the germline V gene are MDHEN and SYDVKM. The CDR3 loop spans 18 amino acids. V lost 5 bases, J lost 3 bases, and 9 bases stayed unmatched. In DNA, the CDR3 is TGTGCCAGCAGTCCCTGGACTAGCGGGAGGGCCGGGACAGATACGCAGTATTTT. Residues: CASSPWTSGRAGTDTQYF.

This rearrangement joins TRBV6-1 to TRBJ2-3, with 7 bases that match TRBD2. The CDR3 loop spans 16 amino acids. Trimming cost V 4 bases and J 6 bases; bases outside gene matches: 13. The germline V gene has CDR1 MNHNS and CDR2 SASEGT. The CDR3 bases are TGTGCCAGCAGTGGAGGACTAGTGCTAAATATGGATACGCAGTATTTT. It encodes CASSGGLVLNMDTQYF.

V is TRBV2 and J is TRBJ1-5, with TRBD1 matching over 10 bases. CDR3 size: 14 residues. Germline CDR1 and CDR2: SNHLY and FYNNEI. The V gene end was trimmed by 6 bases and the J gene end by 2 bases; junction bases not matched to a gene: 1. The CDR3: CASRTGGRNQPQHF. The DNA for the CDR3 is TGTGCCAGCAGGACAGGGGGCCGCAATCAGCCCCAGCATTTT.

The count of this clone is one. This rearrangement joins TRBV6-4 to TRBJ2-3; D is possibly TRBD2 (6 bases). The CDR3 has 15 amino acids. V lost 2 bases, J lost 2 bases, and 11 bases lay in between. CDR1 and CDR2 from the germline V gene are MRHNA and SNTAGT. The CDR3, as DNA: TGTGCCAGCAGTGACGGTGGCGGGATCACAGATACGCAGTATTTT. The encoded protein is CASSDGGGITDTQYF.